Listed below are T cell receptor beta chains from one sample, sequenced in a study of blood T cell repertoires in COVID-19. Libraries were prepared by immunoSEQ multiplex PCR; TCRdb keeps only in-frame clonotypes and omits some of them. The repertoire holds more than 85,000 clones, with around 76% as singletons. The sequencing sample was made of peripheral blood. The receptor source for this set is an elderly woman with acute or convalescent COVID-19. The CDR3 runs from the conserved cysteine through the conserved F or W. D genes are given only for firm matches. Not every row has a clone size; where given, it reads once, few, many or a size class.

J,size,D,V,DNA,CDR3
TRBJ1-3,-,-,TRBV7-8,TGTGCCAGCAGCTCTACTGGAAACACCATATATTTT,CASSSTGNTIYF
TRBJ2-5,-,TRBD1,TRBV24-1,TGTGCCACCAGTGATTTGCCAGGGACAGGGGAAGAGACCCAGTACTTC,CATSDLPGTGEETQYF
TRBJ2-3,-,-,TRBV5-1,TGCGCCAGCAGCTTGGCCCAGGGCACAGATACGCAGTATTTT,CASSLAQGTDTQYF
TRBJ2-6,-,TRBD1,TRBV5-5,TGTGCCAGCAGCTTGTGGACAGGGGTCTCTGGGGCCAACGTCCTGACTTTC,CASSLWTGVSGANVLTF
TRBJ2-7,once,-,TRBV6-5,TGTGCCAGCAGTTACTCCGGGTCACACGAGCAGTACTTC,CASSYSGSHEQYF
TRBJ2-7,-,-,TRBV12-3/TRBV12-4,TGTGCCAGCACTCTCCCCGGTGCCTACGAGCAGTACTTC,CASTLPGAYEQYF
TRBJ1-5,-,-,TRBV2,TGTGCCAGCAGTACAGATTTCAATCAGCCCCAGCATTTT,CASSTDFNQPQHF
TRBJ2-2,-,TRBD1,TRBV19,TGTGCCAGTACAGATTTTGGACAGGGATGGACCGGGGAGCTGTTTTTT,CASTDFGQGWTGELFF
TRBJ1-1,once,-,TRBV19,TGTGCCAGTAGAGGGGGGGTTATGAACACTGAAGCTTTCTTT,CASRGGVMNTEAFF
TRBJ2-7,few,-,TRBV5-1,TGCGCCAGCAGCGCTTGGAGCTCCTACGAGCAGTACTTC,CASSAWSSYEQYF
TRBJ2-7,-,TRBD2,TRBV27,TGTGCCAGCAGTTTATTAGGGACTAGCCCTGGGGACGAGCAGTACTTC,CASSLLGTSPGDEQYF
TRBJ1-1,-,TRBD1,TRBV29-1,TGCAGCGTGGTAACAGGGGGCCTGGGGACTGAAGCTTTCTTT,CSVVTGGLGTEAFF
TRBJ2-7,-,TRBD1,TRBV5-1,TGCGCCAGCAGACTCGGGACAGGGGGGCACGAGCAGTACTTC,CASRLGTGGHEQYF
TRBJ2-5,-,TRBD2,TRBV28,TGTGCCAGCAGTTTACCCAGGGATAGCGGGAGTCCAGGAGAGACCCAGTACTTC,CASSLPRDSGSPGETQYF
TRBJ2-3,-,TRBD1,TRBV19,TGTGCCAGTTCAGTTCAGGGGGCAGGCACAGATACGCAGTATTTT,CASSVQGAGTDTQYF
TRBJ2-1,few,-,TRBV19,TGTGCCAGTAGTAAAGAAGTGGGGGCGAATGAGCAGTTCTTC,CASSKEVGANEQFF
TRBJ1-3,-,-,TRBV4-1,TGCGCCAGCAGCCCGACAGAGGCCAGGTACTCTGGAAACACCATATATTTT,CASSPTEARYSGNTIYF
TRBJ2-4,once,-,TRBV11-2,TGTGCCAGCAGCGACGGACTTAGCGGAAACATTCAGTACTTC,CASSDGLSGNIQYF
TRBJ1-5,once,-,TRBV5-1,TGCGCCAGCAGATCAGGCGGGGGCGAGGGCAATCAGCCCCAGCATTTT,CASRSGGGEGNQPQHF
TRBJ2-7,once,TRBD2,TRBV6-5,TGTGCCAGCTCGTCTCGAGGACTAGGGCCCTACGAGCAGTACTTC,CASSSRGLGPYEQYF
TRBJ2-2,-,-,TRBV4-2,TGTGCCAGCAGCCAAGATTTTAGAGGGGGGCTGTTTTTT,CASSQDFRGGLFF
TRBJ2-5,-,-,TRBV7-9,TGTGCCAGCAGCTTATACAGGAAAAGAAAAGAGACCCAGTACTTC,CASSLYRKRKETQYF